The sample holds a few counts of the clone carrying this T cell receptor (beta chain). TCRdb reprocessed the RT-PCR reads via MiXCR and lists one record per CDR3 protein. The table records a few hundred thousand distinct CDR3 sequences, around 15% of them present only once. The sample is drawn from a study of response to subunit inactivated influenza vaccine. Germline lookup yields CDR1 MRHNA and CDR2 SNTAGT. This CDR3 is 16 amino acids long. V shed 2 bases and J 5 bases; nucleotides not matched to a gene: 12. The sequencing used PBMCs from blood, collected approximately 12 days after vaccination. The source of this sequence is a man aged 50 to 60 who received an inactivated influenza vaccine. The V call is TRBV6-4, the J call TRBJ2-7, with 7 bases fitting TRBD1. The CDR3 DNA reads as TGTGCCAGCAGTGACGGCTACGAGACAGGGAATCACGAGCAGTACTTC. Its translation: CASSDGYETGNHEQYF.